These T cell receptor beta chains were read from a single sample in a study of blood T cell repertoires in COVID-19. Here immunoSEQ multiplex PCR was the method, and the copy in TCRdb shows in-frame clones only, minus some. This sample yields 190,000 or so clones, of which approximately 86% are seen a single time; less than 3.5% belongs to the top ten. Sample: peripheral blood. These receptors all come from a man between 35 and 55 years old with active or convalescent COVID-19. CDR3s include the opening cysteine and the closing phenylalanine or tryptophan. D genes are given only for firm matches. Expanded clones get a size class; other rows say once, few or many, or leave the size out.

j_call v_call clone_size d_call cdr3_nt cdr3_aa
TRBJ2-5 TRBV3-1/TRBV3-2 once - TGTGCCAGCAGCCCTAGGCCGAACCCCGGGGAGACCCAGTACTTC CASSPRPNPGETQYF
TRBJ1-1 TRBV25-1 - - TGTGCCAGCAGTGAAGGAAACGGGGGTGCTTTCTTT CASSEGNGGAFF
TRBJ1-2 TRBV2 - - TGTGCCAGCAGTGCGTTAGACCTCACGCGGGAGGGCTACACCTTC CASSALDLTREGYTF
TRBJ1-4 TRBV28 - - TGTGCCAGCAGTTTGGCCGTCGTTAATGAAAAACTGTTTTTT CASSLAVVNEKLFF
TRBJ2-3 TRBV7-3 - TRBD1 TGTGCCAGCAGCTTGGACAGGTACACAGATACGCAGTATTTT CASSLDRYTDTQYF
TRBJ2-1 TRBV7-6 - TRBD2 TGTGCCAGCAGCTTATGGGCTAGCGGGGGGAATGAGCAGTTCTTC CASSLWASGGNEQFF
TRBJ1-1 TRBV5-6 once - TGTGCCAGCAGCCCCCAGGGGAACACTGAAGCTTTCTTT CASSPQGNTEAFF
TRBJ2-5 TRBV11-2 - TRBD1 TGTGCCAGCAGCCCCCTGACAGGGAAAGAGACCCAGTACTTC CASSPLTGKETQYF
TRBJ1-3 TRBV19 many TRBD1 TGTGCCAGCAGGGGGGCTGGAAACACCATATATTTT CASRGAGNTIYF
TRBJ2-7 TRBV7-2 - - TGTGCCAGCAGAACGGACTACTCAGCGTCCGAGCAGTACTTC CASRTDYSASEQYF
TRBJ1-6 TRBV14 - - TGTGCCAGCAGCCAAGGGGGGGGCATTCCCGATTCACCCCTCCACTTT CASSQGGGIPDSPLHF
TRBJ2-7 TRBV18 - - TGTGCCAGCTCACCCGAAAGCCCCTACGAGCAGTACTTC CASSPESPYEQYF
TRBJ1-2 TRBV6-2/TRBV6-3 - TRBD1 TGTGCCAGCAGTCTGGACAGGACAGGCTACACCTTC CASSLDRTGYTF
TRBJ1-1 TRBV6-1 - - TGTGCCAGCAGTGAAGTAGGGGCTACTGAAGCTTTCTTT CASSEVGATEAFF
TRBJ2-4 TRBV9 - TRBD2 TGTGCCAGCAGCCGGACTAGCGGGGGGGCCGGGGCCAAAAACATTCAGTACTTC CASSRTSGGAGAKNIQYF
TRBJ2-1 TRBV5-1 - TRBD2 TGCGCCAGCAGCTTGGCTAGCGGGGTTTACAATGAGCAGTTCTTC CASSLASGVYNEQFF
TRBJ1-5 TRBV19 - - TGTGCCAGTAGTATAGTCACGGGAAATAGCAATCAGCCCCAGCATTTT CASSIVTGNSNQPQHF
TRBJ2-7 TRBV19 - - TGTGCCAGTAGTCCTAGCTTTGGGCGGACTCCCTACGAGCAGTACTTC CASSPSFGRTPYEQYF
TRBJ2-1 TRBV9 - TRBD2 TGTGCCAGCAGCGTAGACGGGGGGTCCTACAATGAGCAGTTCTTC CASSVDGGSYNEQFF
TRBJ2-7 TRBV5-1 - TRBD1 TGCGCCAGCAGGGCCACCGACAGGGTGATTTCCTACGAGCAGTACTTC CASRATDRVISYEQYF
TRBJ2-7 TRBV5-6 once TRBD2 TGTGCCAGCGCCGGACTAGCGGGGGGTGACTACGAGCAGTACTTC CASAGLAGGDYEQYF
TRBJ1-2 TRBV2 - TRBD1 TGTGCCAGCAGTGAAGGGGGACAGATCCCTTATGGCTACACCTTC CASSEGGQIPYGYTF
TRBJ2-3 TRBV7-9 - - TGTGCCAGCAGCTTAGAGGGGTCCACAGATACGCAGTATTTT CASSLEGSTDTQYF
TRBJ1-5 TRBV7-3 - - TGTGCCAGCAGCTTAACAGGGGAAGTGGTTCATCAGCCCCAGCATTTT CASSLTGEVVHQPQHF
TRBJ2-3 TRBV18 once TRBD1 TGTGCCAGCTCACCAGGGACAGCCACAGATACGCAGTATTTT CASSPGTATDTQYF
TRBJ2-7 TRBV3-1/TRBV3-2 - - TGTGCCAGCAGCCATTCTGGCCTTTTCCTCTCCTACGAGCAGTACTTC CASSHSGLFLSYEQYF
TRBJ1-1 TRBV14 - - TGTGCCAGCAGCCAAGTTTCAGAGGAGGCTTTCTTT CASSQVSEEAFF